The source of this T cell receptor beta chain is a study of T cell responses to AZD1222 COVID-19 vaccine. Sequencing was performed with immunoSEQ multiplex PCR; in TCRdb, only in-frame clones are kept and a portion is missing. Here the sample spans about 110,000 clones, approximately 87% being singletons. The germline V gene has CDR1 SGHNT and CDR2 YYREEE (reference sequence). CDR3 length: 14 residues. V lost 3 bases to trimming and J lost 6 bases; unmatched junction nucleotides: 6. The rearrangement uses TRBV5-4 and TRBJ1-1; 9 nucleotides line up with TRBD1. The receptor was isolated from an adult in good health. The material was peripheral blood, obtained on day 0 of AZD1222 vaccination. This CDR3 is CASSSGQGIAEAFF. The DNA for the CDR3 is TGTGCCAGCAGCTCCGGACAGGGGATCGCTGAAGCTTTCTTT.